The 28 T cell receptor beta chains reported below all come from one sample, sequenced in a study of T cell changes during pregnancy in multiple sclerosis. The data were produced by immunoSEQ multiplex PCR, yet TCRdb's version contains in-frame clones alone and is incomplete. Among tens of thousands of clones listed, 75% to 90% were seen once. The sequenced sample was peripheral blood, obtained after pregnancy. The receptors here all came from a female donor in good health, enrolled as a control in a pregnancy study.

The V and J genes are TRBV2 and TRBJ1-2, with TRBD1 identical over 10 bases. The CDR3 sequence is 13 residues long. The ends lost 7 bases at V and 4 bases at J; junction bases unmatched: 3. Germline lookup yields CDR1 SNHLY and CDR2 FYNNEI. The CDR3 DNA sequence: TGTGCCAGCAAGACAGGGGGCAGCTATGGCTACACCTTC. Amino acid sequence: CASKTGGSYGYTF.

The chain has TRBV29-1 and TRBJ1-2; the match to TRBD1 covers 8 bases. The V gene end was trimmed by 3 bases and the J gene end by 0 bases; junction bases not matched to a gene: 3. Germline CDR1 and CDR2: SQVTM and ANQGSEA. The CDR3 runs 14 residues. The CDR3 here is CSVDRTGSNYGYTF. CDR3 DNA sequence: TGCAGCGTTGATCGGACAGGGTCTAACTATGGCTACACCTTC.

The chain uses TRBV19 and TRBJ2-7; TRBD1 matches at 9 bases. Unmatched junction bases numbered 4, after V lost 5 bases and J lost 2 bases. CDR1 and CDR2 from the germline V gene are LNHDA and SQIVND (reference sequence). CDR3 length equals 14 residues. The CDR3 loop reads CASSLGQGPYEQYF. The CDR3 bases are TGTGCCAGTAGTCTCGGACAGGGGCCCTACGAGCAGTACTTC.

This sequence joins TRBV6-4 and TRBJ2-1; tentative D call: TRBD2 (5 bases). V gave up 4 bases and J gave up 9 bases, with 13 bases separating them. Germline values: CDR1 MRHNA, CDR2 SNTAGT. There are 13 residues in the CDR3. This CDR3 reads CASSAELGVEQFF. The CDR3 coding sequence is TGTGCCAGCAGTGCGGAACTAGGCGTTGAGCAGTTCTTC.

The chain employs TRBV5-4 and TRBJ2-7; maybe TRBD2 (6 bases). The CDR3 is 13 amino acids. Trimming left V 1 base short and J 7 bases short, with 12 bases between. CDR1 is SGHNT and CDR2 is YYREEE in the germline V gene (reference sequence). The DNA for the CDR3 is TGTGCCAGCAGCTTGTCGCGGGACGGGGAGCAGTACTTC. Translating it yields CASSLSRDGEQYF. The full variable domain, with the rest looked up from reference TRBV5-4 and TRBJ2-7, is ETGVTQSPTHLIKTRGQQVTLRCSSQSGHNTVSWYQQALGQGPQFIFQYYREEENGRGNFPPRFSGLQFPNYSSELNVNALELDDSALYLCASSLSRDGEQYFGPGTRLTVT.

The V gene is TRBV18, the J gene TRBJ2-5; TRBD1 agrees at 7 bases. With 3 bases clipped from V and 2 bases from J, the junction kept 9 bases outside the gene matches. In germline, CDR1 is KGHSH, CDR2 LQKENI. The length of the CDR3 is 16 residues. The CDR3 loop reads CASSPPQGSGQETQYF. The CDR3, as DNA: TGTGCCAGCTCACCCCCACAGGGGTCGGGGCAAGAGACCCAGTACTTC. The whole variable domain, remainder taken from reference TRBV18 and TRBJ2-5, is NAGVMQNPRHLVRRRGQEARLRCSPMKGHSHVYWYRQLPEEGLKFMVYLQKENIIDESGMPKERFSAEFPKEGPSILRIQQVVRGDSAAYFCASSPPQGSGQETQYFGPGTRLLVL.

The chain employs TRBV19 and TRBJ1-1; D is unclear. This CDR3 is 14 amino acids long. The germline V gene encodes CDR1 LNHDA and CDR2 SQIVND (reference sequence). Trimming shortened V by 4 bases and J by 4 bases, and 13 bases separated the two germline ends. CDR3 bases: TGTGCCAGTAGTACCAGGCGGGTTTTCACTGAAGCTTTCTTT. As protein: CASSTRRVFTEAFF.

This rearrangement joins TRBV5-1 to TRBJ2-7, with 10 bases identical to TRBD2. CDR1 and CDR2 (germline): SGHRS, YFSETQ. After removal of 4 bases from V and 4 bases from J, the junction contained 11 bases not matched to a gene. This CDR3 spans 16 amino acids. The CDR3 here is CASSTGLADFQYEQYF. The CDR3 DNA reads TGCGCCAGCAGCACCGGACTAGCGGATTTCCAATACGAGCAGTACTTC.

The chain carries TRBV6-6 and TRBJ2-1, with TRBD2 matching 12 bases. In germline, CDR1 is MNHNY, CDR2 SVGAGI (reference sequence). V was pared by 6 bases and J by 4 bases, with 7 bases of the junction left unmatched. This CDR3 comprises 16 residues. CDR3 bases: TGTGCCAGCAGCCCACGGACTAGCGGGACATACAATGAGCAGTTCTTC. It translates to CASSPRTSGTYNEQFF.

J is TRBJ2-2 and V is TRBV19; 10 nucleotides match TRBD1. V was clipped by 3 bases and J by 4 bases; unmatched bases: 2. There are 15 residues in the CDR3. CDR1 and CDR2 (germline): LNHDA, SQIVND (reference sequence). The CDR3 reads CASSIDRGPTGELFF. In DNA, the CDR3 is TGTGCCAGTAGTATCGACAGGGGGCCCACCGGGGAGCTGTTTTTT.

The chain is built from TRBV2 and TRBJ2-5; 8 bases align to TRBD2. V shed 6 bases, J shed 5 bases, and the junction held 17 bases outside the gene matches. Germline V gene lookup returns CDR1 SNHLY and CDR2 FYNNEI. The CDR3 spans 17 residues. In DNA form, the CDR3 reads TGTGCCAGCAGGTTTGGAGCGGGGGAGGTCGGGTCCGAGACCCAGTACTTC. Protein: CASRFGAGEVGSETQYF.

V gene TRBV5-1 combines with J gene TRBJ2-1; 9 bases are a match to TRBD2. Germline V lookup: CDR1 SGHRS, CDR2 YFSETQ. This CDR3 is built from 15 residues. With 4 bases clipped from V and 2 bases from J, the junction kept 4 bases outside the gene matches. The DNA of the CDR3 is TGCGCCAGCAGCCAAGCGGGAGGAACCTACAATGAGCAGTTCTTC. It encodes CASSQAGGTYNEQFF.

The V call is TRBV30, the J call TRBJ2-7; 12 bases line up with TRBD2. The CDR3 is made up of 17 amino acids. The junction had 10 bases not matched to a gene; V was cut back by 2 bases and J by 2 bases. Germline-derived CDR1 and CDR2 are GTSNPN and SVGIG (reference sequence). CDR3 protein: CAWSSIRTSGIAYEQYF. CDR3 sequence (DNA): TGTGCCTGGAGTTCTATACGGACTAGCGGGATAGCCTACGAGCAGTACTTC.

The chain carries TRBV6-4 and TRBJ1-1; D gene uncertain. Germline CDR1 and CDR2: MRHNA and SNTAGT. The CDR3 length is 13 residues. V lost 4 bases and J 4 bases, leaving 10 bases between the germline ends. CDR3 sequence (DNA): TGTGCCAGCAGTGGCGGGTCGGGCACTGAAGCTTTCTTT. Amino acid sequence: CASSGGSGTEAFF.

The rearrangement uses TRBV30 and TRBJ2-1, with TRBD1 identical over 7 bases. Per the germline V gene, CDR1 is GTSNPN and CDR2 is SVGIG (reference sequence). Losses at the gene ends were 0 bases for V and 4 bases for J; bases not matched to a gene: 3. This CDR3 has 14 amino acids. This CDR3 is CAWSVRDRYNEQFF. In DNA, the CDR3 is TGTGCCTGGAGTGTACGGGACAGATACAATGAGCAGTTCTTC.

The chain couples TRBV5-4 to TRBJ1-1; unclear D gene. Trimming took 3 bases from V and 4 from J, leaving 16 bases between them. This CDR3 spans 15 amino acids. Germline loops: CDR1 SGHNT, CDR2 YYREEE (reference sequence). In DNA, the CDR3 is TGTGCCAGCAGCTCTACTGGTAGGCGGTTCACTGAAGCTTTCTTT. Residues: CASSSTGRRFTEAFF.

The rearrangement links TRBV6-5 to TRBJ1-5; D gene unclear. Germline CDR1 is MNHEY and CDR2 is SVGAGI. CDR3 length: 14 residues. With 2 bases removed from V and 7 bases from J, the gap between germline ends came to 12 bases. This chain's CDR3 is CASSYGKAGQPQHF. Written as DNA, the CDR3 is TGTGCCAGCAGTTACGGTAAGGCGGGACAGCCCCAGCATTTT.

The rearrangement joins TRBV27 to TRBJ1-5; 10 nucleotides line up with TRBD1. After removal of 6 bases from V and 3 bases from J, the junction contained 8 bases not matched to a gene. Germline assignment: CDR1 MNHEY and CDR2 SMNVEV (reference sequence). The CDR3 has 16 amino acids. The CDR3 nucleotides read TGTGCCAGCAGGCCGGACAGGGGGGGCCACAATCAGCCCCAGCATTTT. Protein product: CASRPDRGGHNQPQHF.

In DNA, the CDR3 is TGTGCCAGCAGGCCCGGGACAGGGGGACCTCAGCCCCAGCATTTT. Translation: CASRPGTGGPQPQHF. This chain joins TRBV28 and TRBJ1-5; 11 bases are shared with TRBD1. Germline V gives CDR1 MDHEN, CDR2 SYDVKM. The CDR3 is 15 amino acids. V was pared by 6 bases and J by 6 bases, with 7 bases of the junction left unmatched.

The chain couples TRBV5-1 to TRBJ1-2, with D tentatively TRBD1 (6 bases). Trimming took 2 bases from V and 6 from J, leaving 20 bases between them. Germline CDR1 and CDR2: SGHRS and YFSETQ. The CDR3 spans 16 residues. The CDR3 nucleotides are TGCGCCAGCAGCTTATCCTTTAACAGGGAAGGCCATGGCTACACCTTC. This gives the protein CASSLSFNREGHGYTF.

This chain connects TRBV5-6 to TRBJ2-5; D is possibly TRBD1 (5 bases). Germline V CDR1 and CDR2: SGHDT, YYEEEE. The CDR3 length is 14 residues. The V end was cut by 1 base, the J end by 2 bases, with 9 bases between. The CDR3: CASSLRQRQETQYF. CDR3 bases: TGTGCCAGCAGCTTGCGACAGAGACAAGAGACCCAGTACTTC.

The sample holds one count of this clone. The genes are TRBV18 and TRBJ2-3; TRBD1 aligns across 7 bases. Per germline, CDR1 KGHSH and CDR2 LQKENI. V trimming: 2 bases; J trimming: 0 bases; junction bases outside the gene matches: 2. The CDR3 totals 15 residues. The chain's CDR3 is CASSPATGSTDTQYF. The CDR3 region has the DNA TGTGCCAGCTCACCAGCGACAGGGAGCACAGATACGCAGTATTTT.

V is TRBV7-2 and J is TRBJ2-3, with D possibly matching TRBD1 (6 bases). Germline loops: CDR1 SGHTA, CDR2 FQGNSA. The V gene lost 1 base and the J gene lost 9 bases, with 11 bases spanning the gap. This CDR3 is 13 amino acids long. The CDR3, as DNA: TGTGCCAGCAGCTTAGGAACAGGGAGAACGCAGTATTTT. The encoded protein is CASSLGTGRTQYF.

This chain links TRBV13 with TRBJ2-7; 9 bases align to TRBD1. Germline CDR1 is PRHDT and CDR2 is FYEKMQ (reference sequence). This CDR3 spans 15 amino acids. The V gene end was trimmed by 5 bases and the J gene end by 3 bases; junction bases not matched to a gene: 8. The chain's CDR3 is CASSHTRTGDYEQYF. DNA of the CDR3: TGTGCCAGCAGCCACACTAGGACAGGGGACTACGAGCAGTACTTC.

This clone was seen a few times. The rearrangement joins TRBV10-3 to TRBJ1-1, with a weak D call TRBD1 (5 bases). The CDR3 covers 13 residues. Germline values: CDR1 ENHRY, CDR2 SYGVKD. Trimming cost V 10 bases and J 0 bases, with 12 bases left between them. CDR3 region: CATRADMNTEAFF. The CDR3 DNA reads as TGTGCCACCAGGGCCGACATGAACACTGAAGCTTTCTTT.

The count of this clone is one. This chain joins TRBV10-2 and TRBJ1-3; no definite D call. This CDR3 spans 11 amino acids. V lost 8 bases and J 8 bases, leaving 10 bases between the germline ends. Germline CDR1 and CDR2: WSHSY and SAAADI. The CDR3 spells CASASLDTIYF. For the CDR3, the DNA is TGCGCCAGCGCTAGTTTGGACACCATATATTTT.

V gene TRBV7-9 combines with J gene TRBJ2-7; 9 nucleotides agree with TRBD1. After removal of 4 bases from V and 3 bases from J, the junction contained 7 bases not matched to a gene. The CDR3 length is 15 residues. Per the germline V gene, CDR1 is SEHNR and CDR2 is FQNEAQ (reference sequence). DNA of the CDR3: TGTGCCAGCAGCTACCGGACAGGGGTAAACTACGAGCAGTACTTC. Residues: CASSYRTGVNYEQYF.

The V and J genes are TRBV5-6 and TRBJ2-7; 7 bases line up with TRBD1. This CDR3 comprises 15 residues. Germline CDR1 and CDR2: SGHDT and YYEEEE. Trimming removed 1 base from V and 4 bases from J; junction bases left unmatched: 8. The CDR3 is CASSLLGTAYYEQYF. The CDR3 DNA reads as TGTGCCAGCAGCTTGCTCGGGACAGCCTATTACGAGCAGTACTTC.